The T cell receptor beta chain described here comes from a study of beta chain features in type 1 diabetes. Study-wide results and limits: More deletions and fewer insertions at VDJ junctions were seen in type 1 diabetes patients.

For this clone: The antigen remains unidentified.

The authors reverse transcribed all of the isolated RNA, so sequencing captured expressed TCRB transcripts. There were 3.5 million or so reads on average in the naive, central memory and regulatory T cell samples. Measured with immunoSEQ multiplex PCR; TCRdb has only the in-frame clones, and not every one. In the table there are fewer than 150,000 clones, 6.9% of which are singletons. Sequencing used central memory CD4+ T cells from blood. This TCR came from a young woman in good health.

The CDR3 DNA reads as TGTGCCAGCAGCCGGACTAGCGGGACATACAATGAGCAGTTCTTC. It is translated as CASSRTSGTYNEQFF. The chain carries TRBV6-5 and TRBJ2-1; 12 positions agree with TRBD2. The V gene's germline CDR1 is MNHEY and CDR2 SVGAGI. The junction had 4 bases not matched to a gene; V was cut back by 6 bases and J by 4 bases. This CDR3 region has 15 residues.